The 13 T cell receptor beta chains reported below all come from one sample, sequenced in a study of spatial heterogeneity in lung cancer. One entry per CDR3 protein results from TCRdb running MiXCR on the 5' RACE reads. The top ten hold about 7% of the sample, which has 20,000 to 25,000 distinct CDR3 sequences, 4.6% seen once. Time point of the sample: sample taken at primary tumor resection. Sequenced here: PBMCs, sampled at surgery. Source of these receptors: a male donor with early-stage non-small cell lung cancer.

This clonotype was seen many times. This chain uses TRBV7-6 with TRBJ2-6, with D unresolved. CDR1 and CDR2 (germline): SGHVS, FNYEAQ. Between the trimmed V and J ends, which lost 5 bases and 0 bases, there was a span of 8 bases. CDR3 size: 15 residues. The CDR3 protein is CASSPGSSGANVLTF. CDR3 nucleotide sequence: TGTGCCAGCAGCCCAGGAAGCTCTGGGGCCAACGTCCTGACTTTC.

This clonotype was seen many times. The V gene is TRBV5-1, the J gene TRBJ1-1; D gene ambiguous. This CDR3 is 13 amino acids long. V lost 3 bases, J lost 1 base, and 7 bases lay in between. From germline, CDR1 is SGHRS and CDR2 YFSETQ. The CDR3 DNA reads TGCGCCAGCAGCTATAAGGAGAACACTGAAGCTTTCTTT. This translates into CASSYKENTEAFF. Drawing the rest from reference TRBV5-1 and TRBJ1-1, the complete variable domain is KAGVTQTPRYLIKTRGQQVTLSCSPISGHRSVSWYQQTPGQGLQFLFEYFSETQRNKGNFPGRFSGRQFSNSRSEMNVSTLELGDSALYLCASSYKENTEAFFGQGTRLTVV.

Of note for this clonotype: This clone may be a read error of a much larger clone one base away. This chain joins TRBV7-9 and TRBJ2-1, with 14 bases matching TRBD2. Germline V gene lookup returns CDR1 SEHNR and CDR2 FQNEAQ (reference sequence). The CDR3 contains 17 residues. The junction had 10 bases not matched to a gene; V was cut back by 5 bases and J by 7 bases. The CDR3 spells CASSPLGTSGRSNEQFF. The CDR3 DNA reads TGTGCCAGCAGCCCATTAGGGACTAGCGGGAGATCGAATGAGCAGTTCTTC.

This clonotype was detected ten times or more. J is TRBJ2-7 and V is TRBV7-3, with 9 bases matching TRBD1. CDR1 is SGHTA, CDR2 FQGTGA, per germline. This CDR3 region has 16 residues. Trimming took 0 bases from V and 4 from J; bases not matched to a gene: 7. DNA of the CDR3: TGTGCCAGCAGCTTAACTGGGACAGGGATGAGTTACGAGCAGTACTTC. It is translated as CASSLTGTGMSYEQYF.

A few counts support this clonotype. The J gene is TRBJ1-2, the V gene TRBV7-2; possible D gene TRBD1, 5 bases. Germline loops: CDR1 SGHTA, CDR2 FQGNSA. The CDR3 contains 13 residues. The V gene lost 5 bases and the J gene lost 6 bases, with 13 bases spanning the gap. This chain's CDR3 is CASSLFLDNGYTF. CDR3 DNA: TGTGCCAGCAGCCTATTCTTGGACAATGGCTACACCTTC. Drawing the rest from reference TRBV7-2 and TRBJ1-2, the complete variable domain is GAGVSQSPSNKVTEKGKDVELRCDPISGHTALYWYRQSLGQGLEFLIYFQGNSAPDKSGLPSDRFSAERTGGSVSTLTIQRTQQEDSAVYLCASSLFLDNGYTFGSGTRLTVV.

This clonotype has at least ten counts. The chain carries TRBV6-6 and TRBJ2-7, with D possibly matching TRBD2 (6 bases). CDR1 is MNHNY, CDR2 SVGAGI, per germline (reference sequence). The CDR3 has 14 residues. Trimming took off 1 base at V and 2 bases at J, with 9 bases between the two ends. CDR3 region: CASSYLWGAYEQYF. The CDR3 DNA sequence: TGTGCCAGCAGTTACTTGTGGGGGGCCTACGAGCAGTACTTC.

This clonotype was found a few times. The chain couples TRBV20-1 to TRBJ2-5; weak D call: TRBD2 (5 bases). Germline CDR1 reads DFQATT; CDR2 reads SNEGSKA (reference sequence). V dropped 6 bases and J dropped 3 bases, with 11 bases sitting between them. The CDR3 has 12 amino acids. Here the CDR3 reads CSAILGKETQYF. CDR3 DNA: TGCAGTGCCATACTAGGAAAAGAGACCCAGTACTTC.

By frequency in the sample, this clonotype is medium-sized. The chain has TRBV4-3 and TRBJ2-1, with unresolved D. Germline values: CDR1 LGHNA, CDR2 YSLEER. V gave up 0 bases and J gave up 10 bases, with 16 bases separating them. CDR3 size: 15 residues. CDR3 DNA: TGCGCCAGCAGCCAAGATTCCAGAGGCGCGGAGGAGCAGTTCTTC. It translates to CASSQDSRGAEEQFF.

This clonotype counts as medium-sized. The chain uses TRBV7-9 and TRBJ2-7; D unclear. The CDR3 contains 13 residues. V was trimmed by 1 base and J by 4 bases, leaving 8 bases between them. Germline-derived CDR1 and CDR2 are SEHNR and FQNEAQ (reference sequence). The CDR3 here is CASSLDEEYEQYF. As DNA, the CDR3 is TGTGCCAGCAGCTTAGATGAAGAGTACGAGCAGTACTTC.

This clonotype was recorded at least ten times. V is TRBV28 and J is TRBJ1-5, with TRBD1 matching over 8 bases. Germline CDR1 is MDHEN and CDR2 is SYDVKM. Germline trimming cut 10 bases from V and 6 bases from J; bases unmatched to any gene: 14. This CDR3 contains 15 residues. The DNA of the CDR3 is TGTGCCACCCAGGCAGGGGGCGCGTTGGGTCAGCCCCAGCATTTT. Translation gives CATQAGGALGQPQHF.

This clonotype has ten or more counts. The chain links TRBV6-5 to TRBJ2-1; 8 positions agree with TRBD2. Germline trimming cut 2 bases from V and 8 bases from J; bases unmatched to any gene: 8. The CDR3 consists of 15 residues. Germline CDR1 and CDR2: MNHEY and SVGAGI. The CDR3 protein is CASSYRREGLDEQFF. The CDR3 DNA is TGTGCCAGCAGTTACCGCCGGGAGGGGTTGGATGAGCAGTTCTTC.

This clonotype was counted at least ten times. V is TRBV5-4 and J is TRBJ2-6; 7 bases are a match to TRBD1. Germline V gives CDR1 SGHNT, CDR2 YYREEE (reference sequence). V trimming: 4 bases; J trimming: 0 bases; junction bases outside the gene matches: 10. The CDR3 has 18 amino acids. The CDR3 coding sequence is TGTGCCAGCAGCAAACAACTCACAGGGGACTCTGGGGCCAACGTCCTGACTTTC. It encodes CASSKQLTGDSGANVLTF. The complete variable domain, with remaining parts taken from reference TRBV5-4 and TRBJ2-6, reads ETGVTQSPTHLIKTRGQQVTLRCSSQSGHNTVSWYQQALGQGPQFIFQYYREEENGRGNFPPRFSGLQFPNYSSELNVNALELDDSALYLCASSKQLTGDSGANVLTFGAGSRLTVL.

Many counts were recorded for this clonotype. The DNA for the CDR3 is TGCAGTGCTAGGCCCAGGGCCTACGAGCAGTACTTC. Its protein is CSARPRAYEQYF. This chain links TRBV20-1 with TRBJ2-7; tentatively, D is TRBD1 (5 bases). There are 12 residues in the CDR3. The V gene's germline CDR1 is DFQATT and CDR2 SNEGSKA (reference sequence). The V end was cut by 3 bases, the J end by 2 bases, with 8 bases between.